What follows describes a single T cell receptor (beta chain). The sample comes from a study of cytomegalovirus exposure and HLA in healthy donors. From germline, CDR1 is MGHDK and CDR2 SYGVNS. This CDR3 contains 13 residues. With 60 Vbeta and 13 Jbeta primers, the PCR was carried out. The table came from immunoSEQ multiplex PCR; TCRdb's copy has only in-frame clones and leaves some out. The sample lists around 180,000 clones, 80% to 85% occurring once. The sequence was obtained from a woman in her late teens or twenties in good health and CMV-seropositive. The chain couples TRBV25-1 to TRBJ2-5, with D perhaps matching TRBD2 (5 bases). The end of the DNA aligns better with TRBJ2-7, so the J call may be wrong. The sequencing sample was made of PBMCs. The CDR3 spells CASSELASYEQYF. The CDR3 DNA follows: TGTGCCAGCAGTGAACTAGCCTCCTACGAGCAGTACTTC.